This T cell receptor beta chain was recorded in a study of shared clonotypes between healthy human individuals. Worth noting for this clone: The antigen remains undetermined.

Notes on the study in general: Non-shared clonotypes had lower generation probabilities than those shared by all four donors.

The method was immunoSEQ multiplex PCR; TCRdb's version includes in-frame clones alone and lacks a portion of them. The sample includes about 2 million clones, 85% to 95% of them seen just once. The sequence came from a man aged 18 to 29 in good health. The material sequenced was naive CD4+ T cells sorted from blood. The subset: CD45RA+ positively selected.

The CDR3 region has the DNA TGTGCCAGCAGTACAACAGCGGGGGGCTACACCTTC. Its protein is CASSTTAGGYTF. The J gene is TRBJ1-2, the V gene TRBV6-1; D remains unclear. V was cut by 5 bases and J by 8 bases, with 12 bases left in between. The CDR3 contains 12 residues. CDR1 and CDR2 (germline): MNHNS, SASEGT.